These 18 T cell receptor beta chains originate from one sample sequenced in a study of post-analysis software for immune sequencing data. Study-wide results and limits: Comparison of patients with controls showed four or five TRBV segments more frequent in patients, TRBV5-6, TRBV5-1 and TRBV20-1 among them.

Unique molecular identifiers were built into the TCR beta cDNA libraries. MiXCR, run by TCRdb on the PCR reads, gives a single entry per CDR3 protein. The sample has about 770,000 distinct CDR3 sequences; 46% are singletons. No antigens are known for them. Sequences were obtained from blood. The receptors shown here come from a girl aged 10-17 years with multiple sclerosis.

V usage is TRBV7-2 and J usage is TRBJ2-7, with 13 bases matching TRBD2. This CDR3 has 19 residues. With 2 bases clipped from V and 9 bases from J, the junction kept 19 bases outside the gene matches. Germline CDR1 reads SGHTA; CDR2 reads FQGNSA. The CDR3 protein is CASSLLGTSGRAPHDAQYF. In nucleotides, the CDR3 is TGTGCCAGCAGCTTACTCGGTACTAGCGGGAGGGCCCCTCATGATGCGCAGTACTTC.

This chain uses TRBV5-6 with TRBJ1-2; D might be TRBD1 (5 bases). Germline CDR1 is SGHDT and CDR2 is YYEEEE. The ends were cut back, 5 bases at V and 8 bases at J, with 28 bases in the middle. This CDR3 contains 17 residues. This CDR3 reads CASSYLPQGGNYYGYTF. The DNA of the CDR3 is TGTGCCAGCAGTTACCTGCCCCAGGGTGGTAACTATTACGGCTACACCTTC.

This clonotype was seen a handful of times. The chain employs TRBV15 and TRBJ2-7; D assignment may be TRBD1 or TRBD2 (5 bases each). CDR1 is LNHNV, CDR2 YYDKDF, per germline (reference sequence). CDR3 length: 16 residues. V lost 0 bases and J lost 4, with 16 bases in between. The CDR3 protein is CATSRDGASRPYEQYF. The DNA of the CDR3 is TGTGCCACCAGCAGAGACGGGGCATCTCGACCTTACGAGCAGTACTTC.

The gene calls are TRBV11-2 and TRBJ2-1; TRBD1 matches at 9 bases. The V gene's germline CDR1 is SGHAT and CDR2 FQNNGV. This CDR3 has 19 residues. V was pared by 11 bases and J by 6 bases, with 26 bases of the junction left unmatched. CDR3 in DNA: TGTGCCTGTGGCTTAGATCTGATGACAGGGGGATCGATTGGCAATGAGCAGTTCTTC. Its translation: CACGLDLMTGGSIGNEQFF.

This chain connects TRBV14 to TRBJ2-1; 14 nucleotides match TRBD2. Germline V gives CDR1 SGHDN, CDR2 FVKESK. The CDR3 covers 15 residues. V gave up 4 bases and J gave up 10 bases; unmatched junction bases: 6. CDR3 DNA sequence: TGTGCCAGCAGCCCGGGACTAGCGGGAGTACGGGAGCAGTTCTTC. Translation: CASSPGLAGVREQFF.

The chain combines TRBV5-1 with TRBJ2-5, with 8 positions matching TRBD1. V lost 0 bases and J lost 5; bases outside the gene matches: 9. The CDR3 runs to 16 residues. Germline CDR1 and CDR2: SGHRS and YFSETQ. Here the CDR3 DNA reads TGCGCCAGCAGCTTGGCGACAGGGGTGGTATTGGAGACCCAGTACTTC. The encoded protein is CASSLATGVVLETQYF.

This clonotype was detected only once. The rearrangement joins TRBV3-1 to TRBJ2-1; D is unclear. CDR1 LGHDT and CDR2 YNNKEL come from the germline V gene (reference sequence). With 2 bases removed from V and 9 bases from J, the gap between germline ends came to 23 bases. The CDR3 is 17 amino acids. CDR3 in amino acids: CASSQYLSKDPSTEQFF. The DNA for the CDR3 is TGTGCCAGCAGCCAATACTTATCGAAAGACCCCTCGACTGAGCAGTTCTTC.

This clonotype was found a few times. V is TRBV7-2 and J is TRBJ2-7; 9 bases agree with TRBD1. Germline V gene data show CDR1 as SGHTA and CDR2 as FQGNSA. The CDR3 has 16 residues. The ends lost 1 base at V and 2 bases at J; junction bases unmatched: 6. This CDR3 is CASSLGPGQGPYEQYF. In DNA, the CDR3 is TGTGCCAGCAGCTTAGGGCCGGGACAGGGACCCTACGAGCAGTACTTC. Using reference TRBV7-2 and TRBJ2-7 for the parts outside the CDR3, the full variable domain is GAGVSQSPSNKVTEKGKDVELRCDPISGHTALYWYRQSLGQGLEFLIYFQGNSAPDKSGLPSDRFSAERTGGSVSTLTIQRTQQEDSAVYLCASSLGPGQGPYEQYFGPGTRLTVT.

This clonotype was detected a few times. The chain combines TRBV9 with TRBJ2-5, with 8 bases identical to TRBD2. CDR1 is SGDLS and CDR2 is YYNGEE in the germline V gene. Trimming at V came to 3 bases and at J to 2 bases, leaving 6 bases not matched to a gene. The CDR3 consists of 15 residues. The CDR3 sequence is CASSGSGTTQETQYF. CDR3 coding DNA: TGTGCCAGCAGCGGTAGCGGGACGACTCAAGAGACCCAGTACTTC. Full variable domain (outside the CDR3, taken from reference TRBV9 and TRBJ2-5): DSGVTQTPKHLITATGQRVTLRCSPRSGDLSVYWYQQSLDQGLQFLIQYYNGEERAKGNILERFSAQQFPDLHSELNLSSLELGDSALYFCASSGSGTTQETQYFGPGTRLLVL.

V is TRBV11-2 and J is TRBJ2-2; D gene uncertain. The CDR3 extends over 13 amino acids. Trimming took off 5 bases at V and 7 bases at J, with 11 bases between the two ends. CDR1 is SGHAT and CDR2 is FQNNGV in the germline V gene. The CDR3 sequence is CASSPLDIGELFF. CDR3 DNA: TGTGCCAGCAGCCCCCTAGATATCGGGGAGCTGTTTTTT.

This chain links TRBV6-2 or TRBV6-3 with TRBJ2-7; D ambiguous. The V end lost 2 bases, the J end lost 6 bases, and 23 bases lay between the germline ends. This CDR3 region has 17 residues. Germline CDR1 is MNHEY and CDR2 is SVGEGT. CDR3 coding DNA: TGTGCCAGCAGTTACCTACGAGAGCCCCTGGGGTTATCCGAGCAGTACTTC. It is translated as CASSYLREPLGLSEQYF.

This clonotype was observed a few times. The rearrangement joins TRBV4-2 to TRBJ2-1; TRBD2 agrees at 16 bases. The junction had 2 bases not matched to a gene; V was cut back by 4 bases and J by 8 bases. Germline V gene data show CDR1 as LGHNA and CDR2 as YNFKEQ. This CDR3 is built from 15 residues. The CDR3 reads CASSLGLAGGYEQFF. CDR3 nucleotide sequence: TGTGCCAGCAGCCTGGGACTAGCGGGGGGGTATGAGCAGTTCTTC.

The chain combines TRBV6-2 or TRBV6-3 with TRBJ2-6; a weak D match, TRBD1 (6 bases). Per germline, CDR1 MNHEY and CDR2 SVGEGT. V dropped 3 bases and J dropped 4 bases, with 10 bases sitting between them. This CDR3 has 15 residues. For the CDR3, the DNA is TGTGCCAGCAGTTATTATGACAGGGGGGCCAACGTCCTGACTTTC. Its translation is CASSYYDRGANVLTF.

The table lists this clonotype with a few counts. V and J are TRBV28 and TRBJ2-4; 7 nucleotides agree with TRBD1. This CDR3 contains 15 residues. J lost 0 bases, V lost 6 bases, and 5 bases had no gene match. Germline values: CDR1 MDHEN, CDR2 SYDVKM. The CDR3: CASSEHRGAKNIQYF. The CDR3 DNA sequence: TGTGCCAGCAGCGAACACAGGGGAGCCAAAAACATTCAGTACTTC.

The chain joins TRBV20-1 to TRBJ1-4, with 9 bases that match TRBD1. This CDR3 has 13 residues. With 6 bases clipped from V and 6 bases from J, the junction kept 5 bases outside the gene matches. Germline assignment: CDR1 DFQATT and CDR2 SNEGSKA (reference sequence). The CDR3 sequence: CSARRTGDEKLFF. The CDR3 DNA reads as TGCAGTGCCCGGAGGACAGGGGATGAAAAACTGTTTTTT.

The genes are TRBV7-2 and TRBJ1-5; no reliable D call. Germline CDR1 is SGHTA and CDR2 is FQGNSA. The CDR3 runs 13 residues. V lost 3 bases and J lost 4, with 7 bases in between. CDR3 protein: CASSFSGNQPQHF. CDR3 coding DNA: TGTGCCAGCAGCTTTTCCGGGAATCAGCCCCAGCATTTT.

This clonotype has a handful of counts. This rearrangement joins TRBV7-8 to TRBJ2-3; 9 nucleotides agree with TRBD1. The junction had 4 bases not matched to a gene; V was cut back by 5 bases and J by 4 bases. The CDR3 has 14 amino acids. The germline V gene encodes CDR1 SGHVS and CDR2 FQNEAQ. CDR3 DNA: TGTGCCAGCAGCCGACAGGGGGTGGCAGATACGCAGTATTTT. This sequence encodes CASSRQGVADTQYF.

V and J are TRBV5-1 and TRBJ1-1, with no clear D. This CDR3 has 17 residues. The V gene's germline CDR1 is SGHRS and CDR2 YFSETQ. V lost 0 bases to trimming and J lost 0 bases, with 15 bases between them. The CDR3 nucleotides read TGCGCCAGCAGCTTGGCAGGTTTGGGCCACCTGAACACTGAAGCTTTCTTT. Its protein is CASSLAGLGHLNTEAFF.